The rows below give T cell receptor beta chains drawn from one sample of a study of T cell responses to AZD1222 COVID-19 vaccine. The data were produced by immunoSEQ multiplex PCR, yet TCRdb's version contains in-frame clones alone and is incomplete. The table has about 99,000 clones, about nine tenths seen once; the top ten hold 4.8%. The material was peripheral blood, obtained on day 0 of AZD1222 vaccination. These receptors were taken from an adult in good health. CDR3s include the opening cysteine and the closing phenylalanine or tryptophan. A D gene is named only where the DNA matches it firmly. The size entry is marked missing in some rows and otherwise reads once, few, many or a size class.

length: 14; V: TRBV5-1; size: .; D: .; J: TRBJ1-4; DNA: TGCGCCAGCAGCTCCGGGACTGGTAATGAAAAACTGTTTTTT; CDR3: CASSSGTGNEKLFF
length: 19; V: TRBV28; size: once; D: .; J: TRBJ1-6; DNA: TGTGCCAGCAGCTCCCAATTTCGGGGGGCAAGCTCCTATAATTCACCCCTCCACTTT; CDR3: CASSSQFRGASSYNSPLHF
length: 14; V: TRBV19; size: .; D: .; J: TRBJ1-2; DNA: TGTGCCAGTAGTACCCCGGCGGAGGGGAATGGCTACACCTTC; CDR3: CASSTPAEGNGYTF
length: 17; V: TRBV3-1/TRBV3-2; size: .; D: TRBD2; J: TRBJ2-7; DNA: TGTGCCAGCAGCCACAAGATCATCGGCCTAGCGGGGAACGAGCAGTACTTC; CDR3: CASSHKIIGLAGNEQYF
length: 13; V: TRBV10-3; size: .; D: .; J: TRBJ1-2; DNA: TGTGCCATCAGCCCCACAGGGATAGAAGGCTACACCTTC; CDR3: CAISPTGIEGYTF
length: 16; V: TRBV4-3; size: .; D: .; J: TRBJ1-4; DNA: TGCGCCAGCAGCCCCTCGATCGGGACGGGCAATGAAAAACTGTTTTTT; CDR3: CASSPSIGTGNEKLFF
length: 15; V: TRBV14; size: .; D: .; J: TRBJ1-1; DNA: TGTGCCAGCAGCCAACCCCTAACAGGGTTCACTGAAGCTTTCTTT; CDR3: CASSQPLTGFTEAFF
length: 16; V: TRBV5-1; size: .; D: TRBD1; J: TRBJ1-2; DNA: TGCGCCAGCAGCTTGGAAGGGACAGGGGGAGGGTATGGCTACACCTTC; CDR3: CASSLEGTGGGYGYTF
length: 16; V: TRBV10-3; size: .; D: .; J: TRBJ2-2; DNA: TGTGCCATCAGTGTAGGAGGGGGGACGAACACCGGGGAGCTGTTTTTT; CDR3: CAISVGGGTNTGELFF
length: 14; V: TRBV6-6; size: .; D: .; J: TRBJ1-5; DNA: TGTGCCAGCAGCCTGGACAGCCCTTATCAGCCCCAGCATTTT; CDR3: CASSLDSPYQPQHF
length: 16; V: TRBV7-2; size: .; D: .; J: TRBJ2-2; DNA: TGTGCCAGCAGCTTAGGGGGCGGGACGAACACCGGGGAGCTGTTTTTT; CDR3: CASSLGGGTNTGELFF
length: 15; V: TRBV11-2; size: .; D: TRBD2; J: TRBJ2-7; DNA: TGTGCCAGCAGCTTAGCGCTTCTAGCGGTTTACGAGCAGTACTTC; CDR3: CASSLALLAVYEQYF
length: 15; V: TRBV19; size: .; D: TRBD1; J: TRBJ1-2; DNA: TGTGCCAGTAGTGAGGGACAGGGCCCTTACTATGGCTACACCTTC; CDR3: CASSEGQGPYYGYTF
length: 15; V: TRBV7-6; size: .; D: .; J: TRBJ2-1; DNA: TGTGCCAGCAGCTTAGAGAGGGAACTCTACAATGAGCAGTTCTTC; CDR3: CASSLERELYNEQFF
length: 12; V: TRBV5-1; size: .; D: .; J: TRBJ1-2; DNA: TGCGCCAGCAGCCCCGATAACTATGGCTACACCTTC; CDR3: CASSPDNYGYTF
length: 13; V: TRBV12-3/TRBV12-4; size: once; D: .; J: TRBJ2-2; DNA: TGTGCCAGCAGTCTCGACTATTTTGGGGAGCTGTTTTTT; CDR3: CASSLDYFGELFF
length: 16; V: TRBV18; size: .; D: .; J: TRBJ1-6; DNA: TGTGCCAGCTCACGAGGTGCCGGGAATTATAATTCACCCCTCCACTTT; CDR3: CASSRGAGNYNSPLHF
length: 15; V: TRBV5-4; size: .; D: .; J: TRBJ2-2; DNA: TGTGCCAGCAGCTTGTTAGGGCCGAACACCGGGGAGCTGTTTTTT; CDR3: CASSLLGPNTGELFF
length: 14; V: TRBV27; size: .; D: .; J: TRBJ1-5; DNA: TGTGCCAGCAGTTTAACCGGAGGGGATCAGCCCCAGCATTTT; CDR3: CASSLTGGDQPQHF
length: 14; V: TRBV7-2; size: once; D: TRBD1; J: TRBJ1-6; DNA: TGTGCCAGCAGCGTAAACAGGGGAGGTTCACCCCTCCACTTT; CDR3: CASSVNRGGSPLHF
length: 15; V: TRBV5-3; size: .; D: .; J: TRBJ1-5; DNA: TGTGCCAGAAGCGAAGGATACGCCCGGCGTCAGCCCCAGCATTTT; CDR3: CARSEGYARRQPQHF
length: 15; V: TRBV9; size: .; D: .; J: TRBJ1-2; DNA: TGTGCCAGCAGCGCCGGGGGAGGCGCTGGCTATGGCTACACCTTC; CDR3: CASSAGGGAGYGYTF
length: 12; V: TRBV5-1; size: .; D: .; J: TRBJ2-2; DNA: TGCGCCAGCAGCCAAGAGGCCGGGGAGCTGTTTTTT; CDR3: CASSQEAGELFF
length: 16; V: TRBV6-1; size: few; D: .; J: TRBJ2-1; DNA: TGTGCCAGCAGTGAGCTCCTACGTTTGGGCTACAATGAGCAGTTCTTC; CDR3: CASSELLRLGYNEQFF
length: 13; V: TRBV2; size: .; D: .; J: TRBJ1-6; DNA: TGTGCCAGCAGTGAAAGTCAGAATTCACCCCTCCACTTT; CDR3: CASSESQNSPLHF
length: 15; V: TRBV6-4; size: few; D: TRBD1; J: TRBJ1-6; DNA: TGTGCCAGCAGGACAGGGGGGGGAGATAATTCACCCCTCCACTTT; CDR3: CASRTGGGDNSPLHF
length: 13; V: TRBV5-6; size: .; D: .; J: TRBJ2-7; DNA: TGTGCCAGCAGTCCACAGGTAGAGTACGAGCAGTACTTC; CDR3: CASSPQVEYEQYF
length: 15; V: TRBV5-8; size: .; D: TRBD2; J: TRBJ2-3; DNA: TGTGCCAGCAACAAGGCGGGAGGTCGCACAGATACGCAGTATTTT; CDR3: CASNKAGGRTDTQYF
length: 13; V: TRBV6-1; size: .; D: .; J: TRBJ1-1; DNA: TGTGCCAGCAGTGAAAGGGCAGACACTGAAGCTTTCTTT; CDR3: CASSERADTEAFF
length: 14; V: TRBV7-9; size: .; D: .; J: TRBJ2-2; DNA: TGTGCCAGCAGTCGGGACATTGGGACCGGGGAGCTGTTTTTT; CDR3: CASSRDIGTGELFF
length: 15; V: TRBV4-1; size: .; D: TRBD1; J: TRBJ1-2; DNA: TGCGCCAGCAGCCAAGATTGGCAGGGGGCGTATGGCTACACCTTC; CDR3: CASSQDWQGAYGYTF